This TCR beta chain was retrieved from a study of cytomegalovirus exposure and HLA in healthy donors. Notes on this clone: Its antigen is undetermined.

Whole-study findings and limits: In a later analysis, a genetic analysis reported fewer productive-TCR N-insertions in an Asian-associated ancestry cluster than the cohort average.

CDR1 is SGHRS, CDR2 YFSETQ, per germline. CDR3 length equals 13 residues. The V and J ends lost 4 bases and 4 bases, in that order; junction bases with no gene match: 2. The PCR ran on 60 Vbeta and 13 Jbeta primers. Repertoires were generated with immunoSEQ multiplex PCR, while TCRdb's copy carries only in-frame clones and drops some. Here the sample spans 150,000 to 200,000 clones, around 73% being singletons. Sequencing was carried out using PBMCs. The source is a woman aged 18-29 years in good health and CMV-seropositive. The gene calls are TRBV5-1 and TRBJ2-1; TRBD2 aligns across 7 bases. This chain's CDR3 is CASSPGGYNEQFF. The CDR3 DNA reads TGCGCCAGCAGCCCCGGGGGGTACAATGAGCAGTTCTTC.